The 12 T cell receptor beta chains in this list originate from one sample, sequenced in a study of cytomegalovirus exposure and HLA in healthy donors. The PCR was carried out with 60 Vbeta primers and 13 Jbeta primers. Clones were sequenced by immunoSEQ multiplex PCR, and TCRdb holds only the in-frame ones, with some missing. The sample records around 80,000 clones, approximately 67% being singletons. The sequencing sample was made of PBMCs. These receptors all come from a male donor in good health and CMV-seropositive.

The genes are TRBV10-3 and TRBJ2-2; 13 nucleotides line up with TRBD2. The germline V gene has CDR1 ENHRY and CDR2 SYGVKD. The length of the CDR3 is 15 residues. V lost 5 bases, J lost 7 bases, and 4 bases stayed unmatched. The CDR3 here is CAISFGTSGNGELFF. CDR3 nucleotide sequence: TGTGCCATCAGTTTCGGGACTAGCGGGAACGGGGAGCTGTTTTTT.

The rearrangement uses TRBV10-2 and TRBJ2-1; 10 nucleotides match TRBD2. From germline, CDR1 is WSHSY and CDR2 SAAADI. Losses at the gene ends were 4 bases for V and 0 bases for J; bases not matched to a gene: 18. The length of the CDR3 is 21 residues. The CDR3 DNA sequence: TGCGCCAGCAGTGGCGGGCAAACGGGACTAGCGCCCCAGAGCTCCTACAATGAGCAGTTCTTC. Its translation: CASSGGQTGLAPQSSYNEQFF.

The V and J genes are TRBV19 and TRBJ1-1; no definite D call. V was shortened by 8 bases and J by 0 bases, with 19 bases between the two germline ends. The germline V gene has CDR1 LNHDA and CDR2 SQIVND (reference sequence). The CDR3 has 16 amino acids. The CDR3 loop is CASHPRGLLMNTEAFF. The CDR3 region has the DNA TGTGCCAGTCACCCCCGGGGTCTTCTTATGAACACTGAAGCTTTCTTT.

This chain uses TRBV7-9 with TRBJ2-2; a possible D gene is TRBD2 (5 bases). The V gene lost 8 bases and the J gene lost 2 bases, with 12 bases spanning the gap. This CDR3 spans 14 amino acids. The germline V gene has CDR1 SEHNR and CDR2 FQNEAQ (reference sequence). In nucleotides, the CDR3 is TGTGCCAGCCTCCAGGCGGGTAACACCGGGGAGCTGTTTTTT. Translating it yields CASLQAGNTGELFF.

V and J are TRBV6-5 and TRBJ2-5, with D tentatively TRBD1 (6 bases). The CDR3 spans 13 residues. V was cut by 0 bases and J by 5 bases, with 7 bases left in between. The germline V gene encodes CDR1 MNHEY and CDR2 SVGAGI. CDR3 region: CASSYSRGETQYF. CDR3 DNA: TGTGCCAGCAGTTACTCGAGGGGGGAGACCCAGTACTTC.

The V call is TRBV7-3, the J call TRBJ1-1; 8 nucleotides align to TRBD1. The CDR3 consists of 16 residues. V was pared by 1 base and J by 5 bases, with 9 bases of the junction left unmatched. Germline-derived CDR1 and CDR2 are SGHTA and FQGTGA. The CDR3 spells CASSLNSLGTGTEAFF. The CDR3 DNA reads as TGTGCCAGCAGCTTAAATTCTCTGGGGACAGGTACTGAAGCTTTCTTT.

The rearrangement uses TRBV30 and TRBJ1-6; D might be TRBD1 (6 bases). CDR3 length: 12 residues. The germline V gene encodes CDR1 GTSNPN and CDR2 SVGIG (reference sequence). Trimming pared 3 bases from V and 9 bases from J, leaving 9 bases between. As DNA, the CDR3 is TGTGCCTGGAGACAGGGTAGTTCACCCCTCCACTTT. Amino acids: CAWRQGSSPLHF.

The rearrangement links TRBV5-1 to TRBJ1-6; TRBD1 is a possible D gene (6 bases). V dropped 3 bases and J dropped 7 bases, with 17 bases sitting between them. Germline CDR1 and CDR2: SGHRS and YFSETQ. The CDR3 extends over 16 amino acids. The CDR3 sequence is CASSSGLDRPNSPLHF. CDR3 DNA sequence: TGCGCCAGCAGCTCCGGTTTGGACAGACCAAATTCACCCCTCCACTTT. The entire variable domain, with the rest obtained from reference TRBV5-1 and TRBJ1-6, is as follows: KAGVTQTPRYLIKTRGQQVTLSCSPISGHRSVSWYQQTPGQGLQFLFEYFSETQRNKGNFPGRFSGRQFSNSRSEMNVSTLELGDSALYLCASSSGLDRPNSPLHFGNGTRLTVT.

This chain joins TRBV11-2 and TRBJ2-5, with no clear D. V was shortened by 1 base and J by 5 bases, with 8 bases between the two germline ends. Germline assignment: CDR1 SGHAT and CDR2 FQNNGV. This CDR3 is 13 amino acids long. The CDR3 region has the DNA TGTGCCAGCAGCTTAGTGGTTGAGGAGACCCAGTACTTC. Translating gives CASSLVVEETQYF.

The gene calls are TRBV30 and TRBJ2-6; D is uncertain. This CDR3 is built from 14 residues. V was clipped by 5 bases and J by 0 bases, with 8 bases between them. Per the germline V gene, CDR1 is GTSNPN and CDR2 is SVGIG (reference sequence). Here the CDR3 DNA reads TGTGCCTGGGACCGGAGCTCTGGGGCCAACGTCCTGACTTTC. It translates to CAWDRSSGANVLTF.

This clone was counted once. The genes are TRBV13 and TRBJ2-5; D is possibly TRBD1 (6 bases). Gene TRBJ2-7 matches the end of the DNA better, so the J call may be wrong. The germline gives CDR1 PRHDT, CDR2 FYEKMQ (reference sequence). CDR3 length: 15 amino acids. CDR3: CASSYNDRTTYEQYF. The CDR3 bases are TGTGCCAGCAGCTACAACGACAGGACAACCTACGAGCAGTACTTC.

The chain couples TRBV9 to TRBJ2-3, with D maybe TRBD1 (5 bases). This CDR3 region has 15 residues. Germline V gene sequence: CDR1 SGDLS, CDR2 YYNGEE. The V and J ends lost 0 bases and 0 bases respectively, with 8 bases between them. CDR3 sequence (DNA): TGTGCCAGCAGCGTAGGGGGCTCGAGCACAGATACGCAGTATTTT. This codes for CASSVGGSSTDTQYF. The full variable domain, rest sourced from reference TRBV9 and TRBJ2-3, is DSGVTQTPKHLITATGQRVTLRCSPRSGDLSVYWYQQSLDQGLQFLIQYYNGEERAKGNILERFSAQQFPDLHSELNLSSLELGDSALYFCASSVGGSSTDTQYFGPGTRLTVL.